This TCR beta chain came from a study of cytomegalovirus exposure and HLA in healthy donors. Across the whole study: Later, an analysis reported that the 110 or so validation repertoires had used the same platform as the 500 to 800 first-cohort repertoires.

Repertoires were generated with immunoSEQ multiplex PCR, while TCRdb's copy carries only in-frame clones and drops some. This table has about 74,000 clones, 94% appearing once. Germline V gene sequence: CDR1 MDHEN, CDR2 SYDVKM. CDR3 size: 18 residues. The V end was cut by 6 bases, the J end by 0 bases, with 18 bases between. Comment on this clone: The antigen is undetermined.

Findings and caveats of the study: It was reportedly the case that the classifier diagnosed cytomegalovirus status with high specificity and sensitivity. Clusters of TCRs from the first cohort tended to co-occur in the roughly 120 validation repertoires (as a later analysis found). The study recorded 160 or so TCR beta chains that were cytomegalovirus-associated.

This sequence joins TRBV28 and TRBJ2-6; TRBD2 might be the D (7 bases). The sample was PBMCs. The source of this sequence is a man aged 18 to 29 in good health and CMV-seropositive. The CDR3 region is CASRYPQGRDSGANVLTF. The CDR3, as DNA: TGTGCCAGCAGATACCCTCAGGGGAGGGACTCTGGGGCCAACGTCCTGACTTTC.